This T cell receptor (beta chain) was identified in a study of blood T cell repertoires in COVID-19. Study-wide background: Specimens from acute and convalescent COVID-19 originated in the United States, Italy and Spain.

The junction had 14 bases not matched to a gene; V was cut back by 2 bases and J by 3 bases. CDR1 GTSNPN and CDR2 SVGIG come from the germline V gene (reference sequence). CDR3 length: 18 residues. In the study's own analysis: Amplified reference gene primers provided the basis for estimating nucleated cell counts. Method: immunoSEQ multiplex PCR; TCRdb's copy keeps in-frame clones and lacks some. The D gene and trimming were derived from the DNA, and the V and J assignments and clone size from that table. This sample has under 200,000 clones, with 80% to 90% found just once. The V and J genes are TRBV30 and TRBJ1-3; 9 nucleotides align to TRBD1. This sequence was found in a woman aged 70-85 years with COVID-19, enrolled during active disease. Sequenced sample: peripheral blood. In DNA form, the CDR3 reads TGTGCCTGGAGTCTCGGGACAGGGAGTTCTTGGATTGGAAACACCATATATTTT. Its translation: CAWSLGTGSSWIGNTIYF.